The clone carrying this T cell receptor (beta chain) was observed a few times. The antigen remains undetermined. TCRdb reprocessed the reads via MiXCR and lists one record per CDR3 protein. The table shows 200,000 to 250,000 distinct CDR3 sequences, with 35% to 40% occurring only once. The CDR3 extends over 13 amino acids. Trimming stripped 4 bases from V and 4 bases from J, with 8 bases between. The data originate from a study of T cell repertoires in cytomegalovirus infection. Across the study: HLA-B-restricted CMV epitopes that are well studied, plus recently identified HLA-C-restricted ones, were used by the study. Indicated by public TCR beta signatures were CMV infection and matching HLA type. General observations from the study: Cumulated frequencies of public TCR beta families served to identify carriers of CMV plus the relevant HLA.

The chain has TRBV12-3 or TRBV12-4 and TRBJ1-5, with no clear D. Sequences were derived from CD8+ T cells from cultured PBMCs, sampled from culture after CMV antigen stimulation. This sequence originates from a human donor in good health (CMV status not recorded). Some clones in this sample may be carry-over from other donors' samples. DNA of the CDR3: TGTGCCAGCAGTTCCGGGGTGAATCAGCCCCAGCATTTT. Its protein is CASSSGVNQPQHF.